Described below is a single TCR beta chain sequence and its context. Purification of the CD8+ and CD4+ T cells relied on negative isolation, and TEMRA cells underwent FACS enrichment. This specimen comes from a study of CD8 T cells in Susac syndrome. Random hexamers served to reverse transcribe roughly 0.5 to 1 ug RNA. One entry per CDR3 protein, called by TCRdb with MiXCR from the immunoSEQ multiplex PCR reads. The sample records around 59,000 distinct CDR3 sequences, more than 90% being singletons. This CDR3 region has 12 residues. Per germline, CDR1 MGHRA and CDR2 YSYEKL. V was pared by 3 bases and J by 4 bases, with 3 bases between.

The J gene is TRBJ2-2, the V gene TRBV4-1; D is uncertain. Material for sequencing was CD8+ T cells from PBMCs. This receptor was identified in a human donor in good health. Written as DNA, the CDR3 is TGCGCCAGCAGCCACACCACCGGGGAGCTGTTTTTT. Protein product: CASSHTTGELFF.